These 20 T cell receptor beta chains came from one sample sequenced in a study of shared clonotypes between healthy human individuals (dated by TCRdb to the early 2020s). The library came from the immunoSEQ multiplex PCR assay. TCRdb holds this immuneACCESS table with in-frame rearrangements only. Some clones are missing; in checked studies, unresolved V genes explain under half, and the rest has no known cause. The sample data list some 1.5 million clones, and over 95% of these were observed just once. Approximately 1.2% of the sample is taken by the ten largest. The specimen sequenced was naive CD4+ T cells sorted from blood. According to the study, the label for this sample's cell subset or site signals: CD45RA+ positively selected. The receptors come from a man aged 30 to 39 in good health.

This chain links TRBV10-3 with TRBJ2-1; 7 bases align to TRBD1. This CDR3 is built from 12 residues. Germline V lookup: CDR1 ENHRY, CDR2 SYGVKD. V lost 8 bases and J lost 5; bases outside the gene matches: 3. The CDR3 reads CAILGTDNEQFF. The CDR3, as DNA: TGTGCCATCCTTGGGACAGACAATGAGCAGTTCTTC.

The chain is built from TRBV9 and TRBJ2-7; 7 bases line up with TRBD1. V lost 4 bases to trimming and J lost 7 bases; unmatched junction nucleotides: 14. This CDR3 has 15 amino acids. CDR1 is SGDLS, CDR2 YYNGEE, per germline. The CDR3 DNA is TGTGCCAGCAGCCCCGGAGGCAGGGGGTTTTGGGAGCAGTACTTC. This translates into CASSPGGRGFWEQYF.

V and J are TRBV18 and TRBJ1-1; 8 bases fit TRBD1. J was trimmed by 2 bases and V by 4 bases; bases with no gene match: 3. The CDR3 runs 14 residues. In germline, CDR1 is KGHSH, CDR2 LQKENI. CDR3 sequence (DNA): TGTGCCAGCTCACGACAGGGGCCCAACACTGAAGCTTTCTTT. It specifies CASSRQGPNTEAFF.

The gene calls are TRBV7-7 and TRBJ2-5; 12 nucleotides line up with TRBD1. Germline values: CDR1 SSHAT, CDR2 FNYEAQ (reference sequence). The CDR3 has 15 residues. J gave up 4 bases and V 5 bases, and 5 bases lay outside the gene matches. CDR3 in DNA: TGTGCCAGCAGCCAGGGACAGGGGGCAGGAGAGACCCAGTACTTC. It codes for CASSQGQGAGETQYF.

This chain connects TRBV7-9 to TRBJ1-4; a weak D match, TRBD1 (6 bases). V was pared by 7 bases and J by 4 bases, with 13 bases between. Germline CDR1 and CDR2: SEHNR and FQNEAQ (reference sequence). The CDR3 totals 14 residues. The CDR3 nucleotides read TGTGCCAGCACCCAGGACAGTTTTAATGAAAAACTGTTTTTT. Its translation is CASTQDSFNEKLFF.

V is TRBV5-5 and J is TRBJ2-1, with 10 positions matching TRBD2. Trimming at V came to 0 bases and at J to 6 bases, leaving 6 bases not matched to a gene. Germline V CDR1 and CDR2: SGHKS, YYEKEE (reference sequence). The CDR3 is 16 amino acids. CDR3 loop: CASSLAALAGVNEQFF. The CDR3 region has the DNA TGTGCCAGCAGCTTGGCCGCTCTAGCGGGAGTCAATGAGCAGTTCTTC.

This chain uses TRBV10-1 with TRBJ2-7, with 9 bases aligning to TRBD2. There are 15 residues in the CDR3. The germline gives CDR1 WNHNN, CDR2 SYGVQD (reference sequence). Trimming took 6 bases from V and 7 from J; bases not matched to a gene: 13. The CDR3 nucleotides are TGCGCCAGCAGCGGGACTAGCCCTGGTAAGTCGGAGCAGTACTTC. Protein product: CASSGTSPGKSEQYF.

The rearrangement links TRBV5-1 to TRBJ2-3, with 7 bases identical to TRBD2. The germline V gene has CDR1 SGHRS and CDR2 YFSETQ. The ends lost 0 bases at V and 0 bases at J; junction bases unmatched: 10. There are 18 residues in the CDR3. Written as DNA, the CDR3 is TGCGCCAGCAGCTTGGCTCTTAGCGGGTTACCTAGCACAGATACGCAGTATTTT. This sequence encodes CASSLALSGLPSTDTQYF.

The DNA of the CDR3 is TGTGCCAGCAGCCATGCGGGACAGGGGGCTGTCGGGGAGCTGTTTTTT. Amino acids: CASSHAGQGAVGELFF. The V and J genes are TRBV5-4 and TRBJ2-2; TRBD1 matches at 12 bases. The V gene's germline CDR1 is SGHNT and CDR2 YYREEE (reference sequence). The CDR3 consists of 16 residues. J was trimmed by 7 bases and V by 4 bases; bases with no gene match: 8.

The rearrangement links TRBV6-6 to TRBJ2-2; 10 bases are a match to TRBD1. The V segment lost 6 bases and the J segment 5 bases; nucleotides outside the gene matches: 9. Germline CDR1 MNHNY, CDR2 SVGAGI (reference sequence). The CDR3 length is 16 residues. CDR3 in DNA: TGTGCCAGCAGCCGCCCGGGACAGGGGATAACCGGGGAGCTGTTTTTT. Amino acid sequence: CASSRPGQGITGELFF.

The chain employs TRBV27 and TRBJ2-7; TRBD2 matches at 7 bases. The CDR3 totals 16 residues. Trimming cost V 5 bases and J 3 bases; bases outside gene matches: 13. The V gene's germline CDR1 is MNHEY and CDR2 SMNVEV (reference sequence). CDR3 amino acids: CASSRPRGFAHYEQYF. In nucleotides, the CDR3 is TGTGCCAGCAGTCGTCCGCGGGGGTTCGCCCACTACGAGCAGTACTTC.

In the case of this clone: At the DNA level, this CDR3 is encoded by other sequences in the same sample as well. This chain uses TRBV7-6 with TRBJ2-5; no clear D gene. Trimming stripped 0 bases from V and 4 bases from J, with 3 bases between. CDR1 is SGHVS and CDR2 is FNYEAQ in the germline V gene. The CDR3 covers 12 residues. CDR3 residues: CASSLAGETQYF. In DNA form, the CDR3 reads TGTGCCAGCAGCTTAGCCGGAGAGACCCAGTACTTC.

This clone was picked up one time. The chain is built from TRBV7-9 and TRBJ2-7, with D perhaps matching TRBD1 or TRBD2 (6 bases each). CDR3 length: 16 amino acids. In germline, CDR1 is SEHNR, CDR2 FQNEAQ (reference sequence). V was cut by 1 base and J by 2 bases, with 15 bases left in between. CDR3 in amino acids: CASSLVGRRGTYEQYF. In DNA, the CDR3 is TGTGCCAGCAGCTTAGTCGGACGGAGGGGGACCTACGAGCAGTACTTC.

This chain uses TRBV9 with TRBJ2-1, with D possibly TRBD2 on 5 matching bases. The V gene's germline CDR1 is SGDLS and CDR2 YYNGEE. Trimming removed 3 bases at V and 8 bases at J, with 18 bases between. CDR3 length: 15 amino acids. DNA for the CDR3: TGTGCCAGCAGCGCTCAACTGACTACGATCTATGAGCAGTTCTTC. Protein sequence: CASSAQLTTIYEQFF.

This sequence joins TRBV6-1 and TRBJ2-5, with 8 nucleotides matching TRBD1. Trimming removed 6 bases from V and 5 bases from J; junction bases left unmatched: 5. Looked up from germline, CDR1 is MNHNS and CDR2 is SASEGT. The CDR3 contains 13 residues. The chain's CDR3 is CASRQGGGETQYF. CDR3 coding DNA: TGTGCCAGCAGACAGGGGGGTGGCGAGACCCAGTACTTC.

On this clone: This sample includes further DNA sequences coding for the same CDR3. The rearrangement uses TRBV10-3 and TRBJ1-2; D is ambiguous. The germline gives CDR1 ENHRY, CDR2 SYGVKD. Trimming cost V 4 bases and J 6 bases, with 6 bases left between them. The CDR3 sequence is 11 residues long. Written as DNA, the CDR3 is TGTGCCATCAGTGTCGGGGATGGCTACACCTTC. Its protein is CAISVGDGYTF.

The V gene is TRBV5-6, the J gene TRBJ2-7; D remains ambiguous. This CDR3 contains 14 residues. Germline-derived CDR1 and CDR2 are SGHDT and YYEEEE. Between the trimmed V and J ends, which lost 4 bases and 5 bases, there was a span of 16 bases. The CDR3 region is CASSPQPLMDEQYF. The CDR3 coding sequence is TGTGCCAGCAGCCCACAGCCATTGATGGACGAGCAGTACTTC.

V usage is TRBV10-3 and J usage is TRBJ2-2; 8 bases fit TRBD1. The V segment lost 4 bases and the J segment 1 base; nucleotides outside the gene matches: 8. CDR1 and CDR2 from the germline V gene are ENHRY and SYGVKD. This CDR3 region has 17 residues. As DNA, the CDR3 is TGTGCCATCAGTGGACTCAGACAGGGGATGAACACCGGGGAGCTGTTTTTT. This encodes CAISGLRQGMNTGELFF.

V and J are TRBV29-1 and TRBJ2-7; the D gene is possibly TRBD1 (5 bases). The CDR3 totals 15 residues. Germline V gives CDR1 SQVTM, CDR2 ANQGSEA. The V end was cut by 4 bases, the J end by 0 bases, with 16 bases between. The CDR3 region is CSVASPRVDSYEQYF. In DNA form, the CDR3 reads TGCAGCGTTGCCTCCCCCAGGGTCGACTCCTACGAGCAGTACTTC.

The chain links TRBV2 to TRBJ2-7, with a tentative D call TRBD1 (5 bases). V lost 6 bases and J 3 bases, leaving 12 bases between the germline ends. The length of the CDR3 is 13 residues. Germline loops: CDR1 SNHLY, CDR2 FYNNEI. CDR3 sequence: CASRAGFGYEQYF. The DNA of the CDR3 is TGTGCCAGCAGAGCAGGGTTCGGCTACGAGCAGTACTTC.